Listed below are T cell receptor beta chains from one sample, sequenced in a study of cytomegalovirus exposure and HLA in healthy donors. Sequencing was performed with immunoSEQ multiplex PCR; in TCRdb, only in-frame clones are kept and a portion is missing. Altogether some 170,000 clones are present, roughly 77% being singletons, with the ten largest covering 4% to 5%. The sample consisted of PBMCs. Receptors originate from a young man in good health and CMV-seropositive. The CDR3 runs from the conserved cysteine through the conserved F or W. D genes are given only for firm matches.

v_call d_call cdr3_aa
TRBV19 NA CASSAGTRQPQHF
TRBV7-9 TRBD2 CASSFGWGGETQYF
TRBV6-1 NA CASSAGQYNEQFF
TRBV5-1 TRBD1 CASSETGNNQPQHF
TRBV27 NA CASGITGTQYF
TRBV5-1 NA CASSWEGQSGNTIYF
TRBV5-5 TRBD2 CASRPEVAGLDEQFF
TRBV27 NA CASFTPGSNYGYTF
TRBV15 NA CATSRRGTNEKLFF
TRBV7-9 NA CASSLGQGNGYTF
TRBV5-1 NA CASSLAPGRGGEAQYF
TRBV19 NA CASSWLGDSNQPQHF
TRBV2 NA CASSVLAASSYNEQFF
TRBV30 TRBD1 CAWTPGTVGYTF
TRBV5-1 NA CASSLDGVRTEAFF